The 10 T cell receptor beta chains below come from one sample, sequenced in a study of Ad26.COV2.S vaccination and SARS-CoV-2 variants. Clones were sequenced by immunoSEQ multiplex PCR, and TCRdb holds only the in-frame ones, with some missing. The sample lists about 480,000 clones; roughly 89% were seen once. Specified treatment: 19 received Ad26.COV2.S at low or high dose, single or two shots; roughly 5 received placebo; per-sample allocation not given. At day 63 after the first vaccine or placebo injection, samples were drawn. The material sequenced was peripheral blood, taken in a trial of Ad26.COV2.S vaccine versus placebo. The origin of the receptors is a person between 18 and 59 years old who received the Ad26.COV2.S COVID-19 vaccine or a placebo.

This chain connects TRBV20-1 to TRBJ1-1; D is undetermined. The CDR3 spans 12 residues. Germline values: CDR1 DFQATT, CDR2 SNEGSKA (reference sequence). The V and J ends lost 3 bases and 1 base respectively, with 6 bases between them. The CDR3 sequence is CSASRTNTEAFF. Written as DNA, the CDR3 is TGCAGTGCTAGTAGGACGAACACTGAAGCTTTCTTT.

The CDR3 DNA reads TGTGCCAGCAGACCCTTTTCCCTCTCCTACGAGCAGTACTTC. Residues: CASRPFSLSYEQYF. The J gene is TRBJ2-7, the V gene TRBV5-6; D gene ambiguous. Germline CDR1 is SGHDT and CDR2 is YYEEEE. Trimming took 5 bases from V and 0 from J, leaving 12 bases between them. The CDR3 spans 14 residues.

This clone was recorded a few times. The rearrangement links TRBV11-3 to TRBJ2-1, with a weak D call TRBD2 (5 bases). CDR3 size: 12 residues. V dropped 8 bases and J dropped 9 bases, with 14 bases sitting between them. From germline, CDR1 is SGHNT and CDR2 YENEEA. The CDR3, as DNA: TGTGCCAGCCGCGGGCCCAGCAGTGAGCAGTTCTTC. It is translated as CASRGPSSEQFF.

This rearrangement joins TRBV3-1 (or the pseudogene TRBV3-2) to TRBJ2-3, with TRBD2 matching over 9 bases. The V gene's germline CDR1 is LGHDT and CDR2 YNNKEL (reference sequence). V was pared by 1 base and J by 2 bases, with 4 bases of the junction left unmatched. CDR3 length: 16 residues. The CDR3: CASSQGLGLATDTQYF. DNA of the CDR3: TGTGCCAGCAGCCAAGGGTTGGGACTAGCCACAGATACGCAGTATTTT.

The genes are TRBV27 and TRBJ1-1, with a tentative D call TRBD1 (5 bases). Trimming left V 5 bases short and J 4 bases short, with 14 bases between. The CDR3 extends over 14 amino acids. Germline V gene lookup returns CDR1 MNHEY and CDR2 SMNVEV (reference sequence). The CDR3 is CASSRGPSTTEAFF. The DNA for the CDR3 is TGTGCCAGCAGTCGGGGACCGTCCACCACTGAAGCTTTCTTT.

The V gene is TRBV20-1, the J gene TRBJ2-1, with D perhaps assigned TRBD1 or TRBD2 (5 bases each). Germline assignment: CDR1 DFQATT and CDR2 SNEGSKA (reference sequence). Trimming stripped 3 bases from V and 4 bases from J, with 7 bases between. The length of the CDR3 is 12 residues. Written as DNA, the CDR3 is TGCAGTGCTAGTGGGGGATACAATGAGCAGTTCTTC. It codes for CSASGGYNEQFF.

This chain connects TRBV9 to TRBJ2-2, with 11 bases identical to TRBD1. This CDR3 region has 16 residues. V dropped 3 bases and J dropped 2; count of bases not matched to a gene: 3. Germline assignment: CDR1 SGDLS and CDR2 YYNGEE. This CDR3 reads CASSAGTGGNTGELFF. The CDR3 nucleotides are TGTGCCAGCAGCGCCGGGACAGGGGGAAACACCGGGGAGCTGTTTTTT.

The rearrangement uses TRBV9 and TRBJ1-1; no firm D call. The CDR3 runs to 13 residues. V gave up 0 bases and J gave up 4 bases, with 7 bases separating them. The germline CDR1 and CDR2 sequences are SGDLS and YYNGEE. CDR3 bases: TGTGCCAGCAGCGTAGCTACCCGCACTGAAGCTTTCTTT. This encodes CASSVATRTEAFF.

This chain connects TRBV28 to TRBJ2-1; D is uncertain. Per the germline V gene, CDR1 is MDHEN and CDR2 is SYDVKM. The CDR3 runs to 14 residues. The ends were cut back, 5 bases at V and 7 bases at J, with 15 bases in the middle. The CDR3 spells CASSPSRALNEQFF. The DNA for the CDR3 is TGTGCCAGCAGTCCCTCAAGGGCGTTAAATGAGCAGTTCTTC.

This clone occurred a few times. The chain carries TRBV19 and TRBJ1-5; TRBD1 aligns across 10 bases. Germline CDR1 LNHDA, CDR2 SQIVND (reference sequence). The V segment lost 4 bases and the J segment 4 bases; nucleotides outside the gene matches: 4. This CDR3 comprises 15 residues. CDR3 region: CASSTQDRGNQPQHF. The CDR3 DNA sequence: TGTGCCAGTAGTACCCAGGACAGGGGGAATCAGCCCCAGCATTTT.